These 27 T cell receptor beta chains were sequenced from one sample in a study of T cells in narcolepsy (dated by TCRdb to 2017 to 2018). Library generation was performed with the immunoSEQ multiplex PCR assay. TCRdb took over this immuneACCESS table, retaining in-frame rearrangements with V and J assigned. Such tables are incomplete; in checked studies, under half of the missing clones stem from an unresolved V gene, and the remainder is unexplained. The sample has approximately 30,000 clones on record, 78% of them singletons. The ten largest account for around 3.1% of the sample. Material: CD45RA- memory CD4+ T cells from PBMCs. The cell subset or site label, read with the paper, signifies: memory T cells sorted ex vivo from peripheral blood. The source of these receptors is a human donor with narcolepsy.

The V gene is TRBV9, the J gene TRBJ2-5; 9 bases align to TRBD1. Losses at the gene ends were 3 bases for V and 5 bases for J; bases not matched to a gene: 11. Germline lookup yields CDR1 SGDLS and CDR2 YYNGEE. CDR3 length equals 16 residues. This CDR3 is CASSDRIQGAVETQYF. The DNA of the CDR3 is TGTGCCAGCAGCGATCGAATACAGGGGGCTGTGGAGACCCAGTACTTC.

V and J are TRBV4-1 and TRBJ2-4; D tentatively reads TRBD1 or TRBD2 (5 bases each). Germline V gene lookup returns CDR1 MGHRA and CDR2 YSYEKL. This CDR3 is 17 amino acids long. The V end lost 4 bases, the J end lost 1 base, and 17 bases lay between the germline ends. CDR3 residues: CASSRPGTKVAKNIQYF. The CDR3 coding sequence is TGCGCCAGCAGCCGACCCGGGACCAAGGTGGCCAAAAACATTCAGTACTTC.

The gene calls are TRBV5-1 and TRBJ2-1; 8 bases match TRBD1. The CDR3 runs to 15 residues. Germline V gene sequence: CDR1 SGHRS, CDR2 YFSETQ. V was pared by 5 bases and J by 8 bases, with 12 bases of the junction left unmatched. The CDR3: CASSYQGARMDEQFF. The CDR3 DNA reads TGCGCCAGCAGTTATCAGGGGGCGCGAATGGATGAGCAGTTCTTC. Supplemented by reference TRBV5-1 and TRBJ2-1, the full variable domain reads KAGVTQTPRYLIKTRGQQVTLSCSPISGHRSVSWYQQTPGQGLQFLFEYFSETQRNKGNFPGRFSGRQFSNSRSEMNVSTLELGDSALYLCASSYQGARMDEQFFGPGTRLTVL.

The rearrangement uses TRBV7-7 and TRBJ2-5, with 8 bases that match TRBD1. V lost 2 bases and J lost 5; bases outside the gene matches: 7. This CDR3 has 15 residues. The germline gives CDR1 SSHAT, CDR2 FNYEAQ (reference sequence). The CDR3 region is CASSLSQGAQETQYF. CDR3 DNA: TGTGCCAGCAGCTTAAGTCAGGGGGCACAGGAGACCCAGTACTTC.

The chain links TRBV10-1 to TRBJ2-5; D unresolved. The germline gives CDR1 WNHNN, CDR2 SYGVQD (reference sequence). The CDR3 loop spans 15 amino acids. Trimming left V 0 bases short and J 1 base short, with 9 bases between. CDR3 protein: CASSESLALQETQYF. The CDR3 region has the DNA TGCGCCAGCAGTGAGTCCCTGGCGCTCCAAGAGACCCAGTACTTC.

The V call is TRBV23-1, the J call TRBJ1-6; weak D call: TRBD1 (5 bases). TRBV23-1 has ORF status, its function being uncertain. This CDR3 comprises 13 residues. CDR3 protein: CGWGRSLNSPLHF. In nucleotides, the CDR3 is TGCGGCTGGGGACGGTCGCTTAATTCACCCCTCCACTTT.

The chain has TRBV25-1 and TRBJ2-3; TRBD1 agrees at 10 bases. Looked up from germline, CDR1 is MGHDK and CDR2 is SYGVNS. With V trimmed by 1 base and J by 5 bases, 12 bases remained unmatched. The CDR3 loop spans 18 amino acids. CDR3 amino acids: CASSESPRDRGPRDTQYF. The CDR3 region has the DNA TGTGCCAGCAGTGAATCTCCCCGAGACAGGGGGCCCAGAGATACGCAGTATTTT. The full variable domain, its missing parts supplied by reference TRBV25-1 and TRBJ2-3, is EADIYQTPRYLVIGTGKKITLECSQTMGHDKMYWYQQDPGMELHLIHYSYGVNSTEKGDLSSESTVSRIRTEHFPLTLESARPSHTSQYLCASSESPRDRGPRDTQYFGPGTRLTVL.

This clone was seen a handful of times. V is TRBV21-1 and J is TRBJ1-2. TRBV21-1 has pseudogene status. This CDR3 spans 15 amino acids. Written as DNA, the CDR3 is TGTGCCAGCAGCAAAGCCCGACGGATAGACCTTGGCTACACCTTC. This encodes CASSKARRIDLGYTF.

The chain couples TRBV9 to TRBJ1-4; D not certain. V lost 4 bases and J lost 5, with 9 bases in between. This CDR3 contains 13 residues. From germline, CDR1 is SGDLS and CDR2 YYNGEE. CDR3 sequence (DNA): TGTGCCAGCAGCTACGGACCGAATGAAAAACTGTTTTTT. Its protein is CASSYGPNEKLFF.

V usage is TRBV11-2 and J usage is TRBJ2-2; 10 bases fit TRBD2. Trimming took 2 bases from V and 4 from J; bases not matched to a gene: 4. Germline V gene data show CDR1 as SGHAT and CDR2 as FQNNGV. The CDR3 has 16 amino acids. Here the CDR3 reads CASSLKLAGATGELFF. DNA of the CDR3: TGTGCCAGCAGCTTAAAGCTAGCGGGGGCCACCGGGGAGCTGTTTTTT.

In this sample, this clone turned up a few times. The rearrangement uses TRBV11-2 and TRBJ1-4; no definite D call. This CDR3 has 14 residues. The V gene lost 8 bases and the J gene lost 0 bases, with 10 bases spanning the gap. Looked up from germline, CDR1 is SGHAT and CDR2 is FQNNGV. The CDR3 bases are TGTGCCAGCGGCAAGGGTGCAACTAATGAAAAACTGTTTTTT. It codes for CASGKGATNEKLFF.

CDR3 DNA: TGTGCCAGTTACCCGGGACACCGAGGGGAGATCACTGAAGCTTTCTTT. Protein product: CASYPGHRGEITEAFF. This chain links TRBV19 with TRBJ1-1; D might be TRBD1 (6 bases). V lost 8 bases to trimming and J lost 4 bases, with 23 bases between them. This CDR3 is built from 16 residues. Per the germline V gene, CDR1 is LNHDA and CDR2 is SQIVND (reference sequence).

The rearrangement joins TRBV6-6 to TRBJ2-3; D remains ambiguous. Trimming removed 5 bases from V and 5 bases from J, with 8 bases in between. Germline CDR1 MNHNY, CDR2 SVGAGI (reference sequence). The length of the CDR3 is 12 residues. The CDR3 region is CASSPSEDTQYF. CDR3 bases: TGTGCCAGCAGTCCCTCTGAAGATACGCAGTATTTT.

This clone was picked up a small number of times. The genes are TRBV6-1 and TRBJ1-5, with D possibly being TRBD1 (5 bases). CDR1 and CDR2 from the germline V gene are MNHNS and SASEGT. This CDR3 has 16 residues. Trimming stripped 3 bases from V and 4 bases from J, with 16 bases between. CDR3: CASSDGGRGLNQPQHF. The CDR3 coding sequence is TGTGCCAGCAGTGATGGGGGACGAGGGTTGAATCAGCCCCAGCATTTT.

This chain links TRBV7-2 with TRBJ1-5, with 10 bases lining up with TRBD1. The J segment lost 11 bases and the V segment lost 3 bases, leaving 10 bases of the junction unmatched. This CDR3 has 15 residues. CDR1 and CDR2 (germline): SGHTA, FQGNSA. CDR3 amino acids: CASSFPGTGDSSQHF. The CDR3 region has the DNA TGTGCCAGCAGCTTCCCCGGGACAGGGGACTCCTCCCAGCATTTT.

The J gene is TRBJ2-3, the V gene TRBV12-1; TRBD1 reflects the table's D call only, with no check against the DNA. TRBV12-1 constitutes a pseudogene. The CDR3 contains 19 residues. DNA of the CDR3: TGTGCCAGCAGCTACCACCTAACCTCGGACAGGGCGAGGACAGATACGCAGTATTTT. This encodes CASSYHLTSDRARTDTQYF.

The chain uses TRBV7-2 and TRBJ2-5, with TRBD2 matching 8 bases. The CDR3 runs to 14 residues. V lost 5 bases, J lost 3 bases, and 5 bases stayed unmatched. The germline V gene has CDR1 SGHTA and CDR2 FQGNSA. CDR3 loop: CASSVGGAKETQYF. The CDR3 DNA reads TGTGCCAGCAGCGTCGGGGGGGCCAAAGAGACCCAGTACTTC.

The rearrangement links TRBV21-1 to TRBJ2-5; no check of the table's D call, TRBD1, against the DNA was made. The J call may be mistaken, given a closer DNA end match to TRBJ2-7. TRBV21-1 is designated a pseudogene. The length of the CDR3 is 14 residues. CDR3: CASSNRDRAGEQYF. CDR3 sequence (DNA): TGTGCCAGCAGCAACCGGGACAGGGCTGGCGAGCAGTACTTC.

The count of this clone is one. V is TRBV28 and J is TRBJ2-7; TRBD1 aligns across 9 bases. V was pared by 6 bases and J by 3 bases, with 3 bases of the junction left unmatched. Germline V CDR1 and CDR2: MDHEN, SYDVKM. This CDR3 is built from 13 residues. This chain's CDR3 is CASRGTGNYEQYF. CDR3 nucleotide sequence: TGTGCCAGCAGGGGGACAGGGAACTACGAGCAGTACTTC.

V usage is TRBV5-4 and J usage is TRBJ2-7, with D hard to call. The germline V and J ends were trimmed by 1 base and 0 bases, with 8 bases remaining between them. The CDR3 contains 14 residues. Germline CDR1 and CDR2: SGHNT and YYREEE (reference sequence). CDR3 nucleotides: TGTGCCAGCAGCTTGCCGATTAACTCCTACGAGCAGTACTTC. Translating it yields CASSLPINSYEQYF.

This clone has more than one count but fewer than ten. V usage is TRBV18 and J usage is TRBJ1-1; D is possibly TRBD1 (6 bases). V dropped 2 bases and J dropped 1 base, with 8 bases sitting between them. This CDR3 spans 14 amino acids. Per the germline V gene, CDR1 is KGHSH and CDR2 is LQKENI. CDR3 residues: CASSPGDKNTEAFF. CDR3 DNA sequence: TGTGCCAGCTCACCAGGGGACAAGAACACTGAAGCTTTCTTT.

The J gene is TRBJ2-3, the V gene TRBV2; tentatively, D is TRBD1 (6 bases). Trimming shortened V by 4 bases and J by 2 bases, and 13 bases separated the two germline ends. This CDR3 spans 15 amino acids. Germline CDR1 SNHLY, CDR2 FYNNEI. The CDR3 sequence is CASSAQGGDTDTQYF. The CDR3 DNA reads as TGTGCCAGCAGTGCACAGGGCGGAGACACAGATACGCAGTATTTT.

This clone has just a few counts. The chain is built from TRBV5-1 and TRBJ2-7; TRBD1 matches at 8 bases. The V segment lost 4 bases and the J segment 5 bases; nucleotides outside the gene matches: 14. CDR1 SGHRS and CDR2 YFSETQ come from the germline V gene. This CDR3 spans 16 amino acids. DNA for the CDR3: TGCGCCAGCAGCAAGTTAAAAACAGGGGGGAGCAACGAGCAGTACTTC. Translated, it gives CASSKLKTGGSNEQYF. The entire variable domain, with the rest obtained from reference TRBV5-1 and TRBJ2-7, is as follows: KAGVTQTPRYLIKTRGQQVTLSCSPISGHRSVSWYQQTPGQGLQFLFEYFSETQRNKGNFPGRFSGRQFSNSRSEMNVSTLELGDSALYLCASSKLKTGGSNEQYFGPGTRLTVT.

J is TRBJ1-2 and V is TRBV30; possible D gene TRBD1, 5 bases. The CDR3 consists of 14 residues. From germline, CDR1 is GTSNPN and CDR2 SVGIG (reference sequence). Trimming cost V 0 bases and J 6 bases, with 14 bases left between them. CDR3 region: CAWSVLGDGDGYTF. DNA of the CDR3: TGTGCCTGGAGTGTACTTGGGGACGGAGATGGCTACACCTTC.

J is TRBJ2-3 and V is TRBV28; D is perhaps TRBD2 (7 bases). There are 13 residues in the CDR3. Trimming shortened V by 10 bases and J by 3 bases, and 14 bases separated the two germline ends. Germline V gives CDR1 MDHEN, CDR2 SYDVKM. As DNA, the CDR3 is TGTGCCATCGGGCGGGGGCTGACAGATACGCAGTATTTT. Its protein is CAIGRGLTDTQYF.

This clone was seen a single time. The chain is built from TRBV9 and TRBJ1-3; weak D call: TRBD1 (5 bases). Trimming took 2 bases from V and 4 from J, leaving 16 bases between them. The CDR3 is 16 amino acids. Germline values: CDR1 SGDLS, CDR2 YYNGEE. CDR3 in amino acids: CASSVDSTPVGNTIYF. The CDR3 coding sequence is TGTGCCAGCAGCGTCGACAGCACCCCCGTCGGAAACACCATATATTTT.

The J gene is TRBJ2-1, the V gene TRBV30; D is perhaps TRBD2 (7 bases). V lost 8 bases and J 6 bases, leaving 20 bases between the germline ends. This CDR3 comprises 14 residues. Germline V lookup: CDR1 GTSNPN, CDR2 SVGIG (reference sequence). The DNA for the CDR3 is TGTGCCCGGGGATCGGGGGGCGACGCCAATGAGCAGTTCTTC. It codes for CARGSGGDANEQFF.